This is a list of T cell receptor beta chains from one sample in a study of blood T cell repertoires in COVID-19. Here immunoSEQ multiplex PCR was the method, and the copy in TCRdb shows in-frame clones only, minus some. The profile shows over 90,000 clones, 89% of them singletons. Sequenced material: peripheral blood. The receptors come from an older woman with acute or convalescent COVID-19. CDR3s include the opening cysteine and the closing phenylalanine or tryptophan. The D gene is left open where the match is weak. Not every row has a clone size; where given, it reads once, few, many or a size class.

TRBJ2-1,TRBV2,NA,NA,CASSEGGSYNEQFF,TGTGCCAGCAGTGAAGGAGGTAGTTACAATGAGCAGTTCTTC
TRBJ2-5,TRBV5-1,NA,NA,CASSLFLPQETQYF,TGCGCCAGCAGCTTGTTCCTTCCCCAAGAGACCCAGTACTTC
TRBJ2-3,TRBV28,NA,TRBD2,CASSFQGLDTDTQYF,TGTGCCAGCAGTTTTCAGGGACTAGATACAGATACGCAGTATTTT
TRBJ2-3,TRBV3-1/TRBV3-2,NA,TRBD2,CASSQAGGGDTQYF,TGTGCCAGCAGCCAGGCTGGGGGAGGGGATACGCAGTATTTT
TRBJ1-4,TRBV14,NA,NA,CASSQDPPLSGEKLFF,TGTGCCAGCAGCCAAGATCCCCCTCTATCCGGTGAAAAACTGTTTTTT
TRBJ1-2,TRBV15,NA,TRBD1,CATSRDRAYGYTF,TGTGCCACCAGCCGAGACAGGGCCTATGGCTACACCTTC
TRBJ1-1,TRBV20-1,NA,TRBD1,CSARGQGEAFF,TGCAGTGCTAGGGGACAGGGTGAAGCTTTCTTT
TRBJ2-7,TRBV5-4,NA,TRBD2,CASRSSGEAAYEQYF,TGTGCCAGCAGGTCGAGCGGGGAAGCAGCCTACGAGCAGTACTTC
TRBJ1-5,TRBV21-1,NA,NA,CASSKRLDQPQHF,TGTGCCAGCAGCAAAAGGCTAGACCAGCCCCAGCATTTT
TRBJ2-3,TRBV11-2,NA,TRBD2,CASSPRTSSTTDTQYF,TGTGCCAGCAGCCCCAGGACTAGCTCCACCACAGATACGCAGTATTTT
TRBJ2-3,TRBV3-1/TRBV3-2,NA,TRBD2,CASGRAGTDTQYF,TGTGCCAGCGGGAGGGCCGGGACAGATACGCAGTATTTT
TRBJ2-2,TRBV6-5,NA,NA,CASSYKGVANTGELFF,TGTGCCAGCAGTTACAAAGGGGTCGCGAACACCGGGGAGCTGTTTTTT
TRBJ2-1,TRBV28,NA,TRBD1,CASSPSGGLTNEQFF,TGTGCCAGCAGTCCCTCAGGGGGCCTGACGAATGAGCAGTTCTTC
TRBJ1-2,TRBV2,NA,NA,CASRLGAMANYGYTF,TGTGCCAGCAGGTTGGGGGCGATGGCGAACTATGGCTACACCTTC
TRBJ1-5,TRBV14,few,NA,CASSPRARAAQPQHF,TGTGCCAGCAGCCCACGGGCCAGGGCGGCTCAGCCCCAGCATTTT
TRBJ2-5,TRBV5-1,NA,TRBD2,CASSGTSGAETQYF,TGCGCCAGCTCTGGGACTAGCGGGGCAGAGACCCAGTACTTC